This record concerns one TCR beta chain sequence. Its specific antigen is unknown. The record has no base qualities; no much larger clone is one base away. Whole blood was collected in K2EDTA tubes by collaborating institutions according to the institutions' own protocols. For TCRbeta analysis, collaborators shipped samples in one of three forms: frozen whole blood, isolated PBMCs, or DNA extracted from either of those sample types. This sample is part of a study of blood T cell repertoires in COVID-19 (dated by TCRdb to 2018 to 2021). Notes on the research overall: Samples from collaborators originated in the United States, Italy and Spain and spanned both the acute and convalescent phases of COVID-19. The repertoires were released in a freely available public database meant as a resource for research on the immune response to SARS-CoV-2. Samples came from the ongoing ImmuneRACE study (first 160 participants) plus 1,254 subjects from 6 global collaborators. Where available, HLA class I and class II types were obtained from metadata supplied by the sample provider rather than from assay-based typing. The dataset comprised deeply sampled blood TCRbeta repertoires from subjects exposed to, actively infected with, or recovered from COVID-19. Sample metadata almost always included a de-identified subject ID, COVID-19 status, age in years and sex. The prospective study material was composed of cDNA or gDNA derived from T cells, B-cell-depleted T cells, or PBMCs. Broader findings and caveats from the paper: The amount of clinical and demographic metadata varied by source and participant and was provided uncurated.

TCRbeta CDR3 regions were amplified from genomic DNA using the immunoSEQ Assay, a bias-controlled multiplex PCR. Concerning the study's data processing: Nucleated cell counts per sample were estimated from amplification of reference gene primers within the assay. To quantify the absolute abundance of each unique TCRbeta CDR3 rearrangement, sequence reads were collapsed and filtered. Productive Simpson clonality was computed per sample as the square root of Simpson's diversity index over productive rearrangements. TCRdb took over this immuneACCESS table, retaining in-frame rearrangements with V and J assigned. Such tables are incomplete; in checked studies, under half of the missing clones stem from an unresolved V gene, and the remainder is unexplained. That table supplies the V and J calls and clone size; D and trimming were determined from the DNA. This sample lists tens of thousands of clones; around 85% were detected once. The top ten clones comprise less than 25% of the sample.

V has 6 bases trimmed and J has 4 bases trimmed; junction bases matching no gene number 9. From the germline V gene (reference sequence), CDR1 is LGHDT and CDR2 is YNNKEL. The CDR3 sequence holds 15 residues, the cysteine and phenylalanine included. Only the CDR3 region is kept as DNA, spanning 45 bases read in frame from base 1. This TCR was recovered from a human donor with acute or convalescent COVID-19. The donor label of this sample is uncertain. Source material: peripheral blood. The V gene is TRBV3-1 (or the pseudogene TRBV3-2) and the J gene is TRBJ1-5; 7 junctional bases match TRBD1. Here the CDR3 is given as CASSKDRAGNQPQHF. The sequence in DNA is TGTGCCAGCAGTAAAGACAGGGCGGGTAATCAGCCCCAGCATTTT.